Here is one T cell receptor (beta chain) with its context. As yet, its antigen is unknown. Here immunoSEQ multiplex PCR was the method, and the copy in TCRdb shows in-frame clones only, minus some. The table shows some 37,000 clones, with around three quarters occurring only once. The sample is drawn from a study of a mutant IDH1 vaccine in newly diagnosed glioma. Whole-study context: There were roughly 62% males and 37.5% females among treated patients, whose mean age was about 40 years.

General study findings and limits: Pseudoprogression seemingly bore no relation to changes in top peripheral T cell clonotypes. Vaccination elicited immune responses in approximately 93% of patients.

Documented time point: week 5, during vaccination. Vaccine doses each comprised 300 ug of mutant IDH1 20-mer peptide, with topical imiquimod. The germline CDR1 and CDR2 sequences are LNHDA and SQIVND (reference sequence). CDR3 length: 15 amino acids. The V gene lost 4 bases and the J gene lost 3 bases, with 16 bases spanning the gap. The sample in question was PBMCs, obtained from a glioma patient whose treatment included an IDH1 peptide vaccine. The genes are TRBV19 and TRBJ2-7; D tentatively fits TRBD1 or TRBD2 (6 bases each). The TCR sequence derives from a man aged 35 to 55 with glioma. The CDR3 DNA reads as TGTGCCAGTAGTAAGGGAGGACAGTATGGCTACGAGCAGTACTTC. Its protein product is CASSKGGQYGYEQYF.